Below are 20 T cell receptor beta chains sequenced from a single sample in a study of identical twins. TCRdb reprocessed the 5' RACE reads via MiXCR and lists one record per CDR3 protein. The sample shows some 96,000 distinct CDR3 sequences, 5.9% of them seen only once. Sample: memory T cells sorted from blood. The receptor set was obtained from a woman in her forties or fifties in good health.

This clonotype was detected a few times. The chain has TRBV5-1 and TRBJ2-1; D gene uncertain. The CDR3 covers 13 residues. Trimming removed 0 bases at V and 5 bases at J, with 6 bases between. Germline V gives CDR1 SGHRS, CDR2 YFSETQ. The CDR3 bases are TGCGCCAGCAGCTTGGCGGTGAACAATGAGCAGTTCTTC. It yields the protein CASSLAVNNEQFF.

This clonotype was seen at least ten times. The chain is built from TRBV12-3 or TRBV12-4 and TRBJ2-7; TRBD2 might be the D (5 bases). The CDR3 contains 15 residues. Trimming cost V 1 base and J 3 bases, with 13 bases left between them. For the CDR3, the DNA is TGTGCCAGCAGTTTAGAGAGGGTCCAGAGCTACGAGCAGTACGTC. The encoded protein is CASSLERVQSYEQYV.

Many counts were recorded for this clonotype. In nucleotides, the CDR3 is TGTGCCAGCTTCACCGGGACTAGGGTCTACGAGCAGTACTTC. As protein: CASFTGTRVYEQYF. The rearrangement links TRBV6-2 or TRBV6-3 to TRBJ2-7; 8 bases line up with TRBD2. The V and J ends lost 8 bases and 3 bases, in that order; junction bases with no gene match: 9. The CDR3 spans 14 residues. CDR1 is MNHEY, CDR2 SVGEGT, per germline.

In this sample, this clonotype turned up many times. This chain connects TRBV15 to TRBJ2-6; D gene ambiguous. Looked up from germline, CDR1 is LNHNV and CDR2 is YYDKDF (reference sequence). This CDR3 comprises 15 residues. V was clipped by 1 base and J by 3 bases, with 7 bases between them. CDR3: CATSRGSYGANVLTF. DNA for the CDR3: TGTGCCACCAGCAGAGGCAGCTATGGGGCCAACGTCCTGACTTTC. The full variable domain, rest sourced from reference TRBV15 and TRBJ2-6, is DAMVIQNPRYQVTQFGKPVTLSCSQTLNHNVMYWYQQKSSQAPKLLFHYYDKDFNNEADTPDNFQSRRPNTSFCFLDIRSPGLGDTAMYLCATSRGSYGANVLTFGAGSRLTVL.

V and J are TRBV4-1 and TRBJ2-7; 11 bases are shared with TRBD1. The V gene's germline CDR1 is MGHRA and CDR2 YSYEKL. This CDR3 is 15 amino acids long. V shed 8 bases, J shed 3 bases, and the junction held 9 bases outside the gene matches. The CDR3 region is CASSLRTGGIYEQYV. CDR3 DNA sequence: TGCGCCAGCTCCCTCCGGACAGGGGGCATCTACGAGCAGTACGTC.

This clonotype was counted a few times. The J gene is TRBJ1-1, the V gene TRBV20-1; D is undetermined. There are 13 residues in the CDR3. V was trimmed by 2 bases and J by 0 bases, leaving 7 bases between them. Germline CDR1 reads DFQATT; CDR2 reads SNEGSKA (reference sequence). CDR3 loop: CSARNVVNTEAFF. CDR3 coding DNA: TGCAGTGCTAGAAACGTAGTGAACACTGAAGCTTTCTTT.

This clonotype was found many times. The chain joins TRBV5-6 to TRBJ2-3, with 11 bases fitting TRBD2. This CDR3 spans 17 amino acids. V was pared by 0 bases and J by 3 bases, with 6 bases of the junction left unmatched. Per the germline V gene, CDR1 is SGHDT and CDR2 is YYEEEE. DNA for the CDR3: TGTGCCAGCAGCTTGGCCCCGCTAGCGGGAGGAACAGATACGCAGTATTTT. Translating it yields CASSLAPLAGGTDTQYF.

This clonotype was counted at least ten times. This chain links TRBV20-1 with TRBJ1-1; D gene ambiguous. V lost 1 base to trimming and J lost 8 bases, with 17 bases between them. The CDR3 totals 14 residues. Per germline, CDR1 DFQATT and CDR2 SNEGSKA (reference sequence). The CDR3 nucleotides are TGCAGTGCTAGAGCCGCTCTTGAGGCGGGAGAAGCTTTCTTT. It codes for CSARAALEAGEAFF.

In regard to this clonotype: A much larger clone lies a single base off, so this may be a read error. J is TRBJ1-1 and V is TRBV7-8; 7 positions match TRBD1. J lost 1 base, V lost 4 bases, and 9 bases had no gene match. This CDR3 spans 16 amino acids. Germline V gene lookup returns CDR1 SGHVS and CDR2 FQNEAQ. The chain's CDR3 is CASSSDGNRGNTEAFF. The CDR3 DNA reads TGTGCCAGCAGCTCAGACGGAAACAGGGGGAACACTGAAGCTTTCTTT.

Many counts were recorded for this clonotype. The chain has TRBV10-3 and TRBJ2-2; 7 bases are a match to TRBD1. The germline V gene encodes CDR1 ENHRY and CDR2 SYGVKD. V lost 10 bases to trimming and J lost 4 bases; unmatched junction nucleotides: 12. This CDR3 contains 15 residues. CDR3 sequence (DNA): TGTGCCACTGCGCTAAGGACAGGAGGCACCGGGGAGCTGTTTTTT. Protein sequence: CATALRTGGTGELFF.

This clonotype was picked up a small number of times. The rearrangement links TRBV20-1 to TRBJ2-3; 12 positions agree with TRBD2. Germline-derived CDR1 and CDR2 are DFQATT and SNEGSKA (reference sequence). The CDR3 has 15 amino acids. J lost 6 bases, V lost 5 bases, and 9 bases had no gene match. CDR3 sequence: CSAPPLAGGLDTQYF. In DNA form, the CDR3 reads TGCAGTGCTCCCCCCCTAGCGGGAGGGCTCGATACGCAGTATTTT.

At least ten counts were recorded for this clonotype. The gene calls are TRBV29-1 and TRBJ2-2; D unresolved. This CDR3 has 13 residues. Germline values: CDR1 SQVTM, CDR2 ANQGSEA. V was cut by 4 bases and J by 0 bases, with 6 bases left in between. CDR3: CSVVMTNTGELFF. The CDR3 DNA sequence: TGCAGCGTTGTTATGACGAACACCGGGGAGCTGTTTTTT.

There are many counts of this clonotype. The chain links TRBV13 to TRBJ1-1; possible D gene TRBD1, 5 bases. With 8 bases removed from V and 11 bases from J, the gap between germline ends came to 21 bases. CDR3 length: 13 amino acids. From germline, CDR1 is PRHDT and CDR2 FYEKMQ (reference sequence). In DNA, the CDR3 is TGTGCCAGCGGGGGTCTTTGGGGCGTTGAGGCTTTCTTT. Residues: CASGGLWGVEAFF. Based on the CDR3 plus reference TRBV13 and TRBJ1-1, the full variable domain is AAGVIQSPRHLIKEKRETATLKCYPIPRHDTVYWYQQGPGQDPQFLISFYEKMQSDKGSIPDRFSAQQFSDYHSELNMSSLELGDSALYFCASGGLWGVEAFFGQGTRLTVV.

This clonotype occurred many times. The chain combines TRBV19 with TRBJ2-2; 8 bases map to TRBD2. Germline CDR1 LNHDA, CDR2 SQIVND (reference sequence). The CDR3 is 15 residues long. V lost 10 bases and J lost 1; bases outside the gene matches: 8. CDR3 residues: CATIGGGLNTGELFF. The CDR3 nucleotides are TGTGCCACCATCGGCGGGGGGTTGAACACCGGGGAGCTGTTTTTT.

The sample holds a few counts of this clonotype. The J gene is TRBJ2-6, the V gene TRBV12-3 or TRBV12-4, with TRBD1 matching over 8 bases. V trimming: 6 bases; J trimming: 2 bases; junction bases outside the gene matches: 6. The CDR3 covers 16 residues. The CDR3 protein is CASRRQGNPGANVLTF. CDR3 nucleotide sequence: TGTGCCAGCAGGCGACAGGGGAACCCTGGGGCCAACGTCCTGACTTTC.

The sample holds many counts of this clonotype. V gene TRBV6-6 combines with J gene TRBJ1-5; D call uncertain. The CDR3 covers 14 residues. Germline V lookup: CDR1 MNHNY, CDR2 SVGAGI (reference sequence). V dropped 0 bases and J dropped 4 bases, with 7 bases sitting between them. The DNA for the CDR3 is TGTGCCAGCAGTTACTCGAGCGGGAATCAGCCCCAGCATTTT. This codes for CASSYSSGNQPQHF.

Concerning this clonotype: A much larger clone differs from this one at a single base, so this may be a read error. This chain joins TRBV29-1 and TRBJ2-6, with TRBD1 matching 9 bases. This CDR3 is 17 amino acids long. Looked up from germline, CDR1 is SQVTM and CDR2 is ANQGSEA. After removal of 8 bases from V and 4 bases from J, the junction contained 15 bases not matched to a gene. This CDR3 is CSLRNRGLVSGANVLTF. For the CDR3, the DNA is TGCAGCCTCAGAAACAGGGGGCTCGTCTCCGGGGCCAACGTCCTGACTTTC.

This clonotype was observed at least ten times. The V and J genes are TRBV7-2 and TRBJ2-1; 14 bases fit TRBD2. Germline loops: CDR1 SGHTA, CDR2 FQGNSA. With V trimmed by 6 bases and J by 10 bases, 11 bases remained unmatched. CDR3 length equals 16 residues. The CDR3 loop is CASRSQRLAGGQEQFF. In DNA form, the CDR3 reads TGTGCCAGCAGATCCCAACGACTAGCGGGAGGGCAAGAGCAGTTCTTC.

In its sample, this clonotype was seen many times. This chain links TRBV19 with TRBJ2-3; D unresolved. Germline lookup yields CDR1 LNHDA and CDR2 SQIVND (reference sequence). The germline V and J ends were trimmed by 5 bases and 5 bases, with 5 bases remaining between them. The CDR3 sequence is 11 residues long. CDR3 region: CASSVLDTQYF. CDR3 bases: TGTGCCAGTAGTGTCCTAGATACGCAGTATTTT.

The chain has TRBV4-2 and TRBJ2-1; TRBD2 aligns across 8 bases. Trimming at V came to 0 bases and at J to 14 bases, leaving 3 bases not matched to a gene. The CDR3 consists of 12 residues. Per germline, CDR1 LGHNA and CDR2 YNFKEQ. This CDR3 reads CASSQDRTSKFF. Written as DNA, the CDR3 is TGTGCCAGCAGCCAAGACCGGACTAGCAAGTTCTTC.